Detailed here is one TCR beta chain. It lacks a known antigen. Base qualities were left out, and no much larger clone turns up one base away. The data derive from a study of cytomegalovirus exposure and HLA in healthy donors (dated 2017 in TCRdb). Background on the whole study: According to an earlier analysis of a few hundred of the donors, about 179 million T cells yielded over 90 million unique TCR beta sequences and 276 Gb of sequence data. Approximately 300 gigabases of sequencing data and around 80 million unique TCR sequences made up an early release that covered under 750 HLA-typed donors. Among the roughly 380 genotyped donors, around 81% belonged to the genetic ancestry cluster associated with self-reported Caucasian donors. The study aimed to test whether cataloging public T cell receptors could reveal signatures of past pathogen exposure. The T cell repertoires of under 750 subjects were profiled by immunosequencing and related to cytomegalovirus serostatus. Besides the first cohort of under 700 subjects, a separate validation cohort made up of 120 different subjects was used. To predict cytomegalovirus infection status, the study combined high-throughput TCR immunosequencing, statistical association of individual TCRs with disease status, and machine learning. A later analysis re-examined previously published TCR beta repertoires from roughly 720 donors and added high-resolution HLA genotyping to investigate patterns of TCR occurrence. Rather than drawing on any new phenotypic data, the later analysis identified candidate immune exposures from TCR beta sequences and the way those sequences occurred across donors. An earlier analysis of approximately 640 of the donors applied high-throughput TCR beta sequencing to assess whether each TCR beta V gene segment acted as functional or pseudogenic. Alongside the repertoire data, information on donor age, sex, ethnicity and CMV serostatus was compiled. Genome-wide SNP genotypes for about 65% of the 666 donors were used in a later genetic analysis, which treated that subset as a discovery cohort. All discovery cohort repertoires had been generated using a single sequencing platform. Both class I and class II loci were covered by HLA typing, at four-digit resolution. The number of typed donors differed by locus: roughly 620-640 for A, B, C, DRB1 and DQB1; 522 for DQA1; 600 to 610 for DPA1; and roughly 450 for DPB1. Roughly 5 DR-DQ haplotypes were handled as single units for association and clustering, since linkage in the cohort was strong. On average, roughly 250,000 unique TCR beta nucleotide sequences were sequenced per donor among more than 350 genotyped donors of the cohort, with around 19% of those sequences being non-productive.

The cohort consisted of fewer than 700 healthy bone marrow donors. Cohort members were all nominally healthy when sampled, although unrecorded immune exposures were likely present. The donor tested CMV seronegative, placing the donor among the roughly 340 seronegative members of the cohort. Each donor provided a peripheral blood sample, and peripheral blood mononuclear cells were used for TCR beta sequencing. The Qiagen DNeasy Blood Extraction Kit was used to extract genomic DNA from the blood cell samples. The CDR1 and CDR2 encoded by the germline V gene are SGHRS and YFSETQ. V is trimmed back by 4 bases and J by 5 bases, and the junction contains 9 bases that no gene match accounts for. The CDR3 numbers 16 residues from cysteine through phenylalanine. CDR3 DNA only is kept here, 48 bases in frame from base 1. The study at large found these results: A cluster of highly shared sequence variants was judged likely to represent a technical artifact of the sequencing pipeline. Cytomegalovirus status was reported to be diagnosed by the classifier with high specificity and sensitivity in both the original and validation cohorts. According to the authors, the approach could potentially be generalized to other disease states and immunological phenotypes. Roughly uniform sequencing depth across donors was assumed in presence/absence analyses, although this assumption may not hold. The only immune exposure information available for the cohort was CMV serostatus. Because counts were too low, roughly 17 rarely observed V segments, including chromosome 9 orphons, were left out of the earlier analysis of 500 to 650 of the donors. HLA typing was unavailable for some donors at each locus, so association tests used only the typed subset. A later genetic analysis associated a missense DCLRE1C variant with V-gene and J-gene trimming of TCR beta chains, and an independent cohort replicated the association. A further reported finding was that TCR beta sequences accurately predicted the HLA-A and HLA-B alleles for most subjects in the first cohort. This cohort had only TCR beta chains sequenced, and the lack of alpha or paired-chain data limited which features could be detected. Some IMGT-functional V segments, including TRBV6-2 and TRBV6-3, could not be told apart with the 87-base-pair reads, so those segments were excluded. In vitro tests confirmed that three of the cytomegalovirus-associated TCR beta chains recognize cytomegalovirus antigens. Compared with the 666-donor mean, donors in an Asian-associated ancestry cluster had fewer N-insertions in productive TCRs, according to a later genetic analysis. The study gave a list of 150 to 200 TCR beta chains associated with cytomegalovirus. Broadly in line with IMGT annotations, most TCR beta V segments showed up in productive rearrangements about 87% or about 30% of the time in an earlier analysis of around 550 of the donors. In a later analysis, the rate of TCR association differed among HLA loci, with DRB1 alleles having the most associated TCRs and HLA-C alleles having the fewest. According to a later analysis, most CMV-associated TCR beta chains appeared to be HLA-restricted, and the HLA associations seemed to be driven largely by CMV exposure. Linkage disequilibrium might explain the correlated functional status among segregating V segments, but an unknown experimental factor could not be ruled out. While some public TCRs were present in many individuals, most TCR sequences turned up only very rarely across donors. In a later analysis, 16,951 TCR beta sequences were associated with specific HLA alleles at a false discovery rate of 0.05. Several of the top co-occurrence clusters appeared to be linked to parvovirus B19, influenza, CMV and Epstein-Barr virus, according to a later analysis. Assigning TCR associations to individual alleles was difficult when HLA alleles, especially DR and DQ, strongly co-occurred. In a later analysis, HLA-associated TCR beta chains showed more clonal expansion and lower generation probabilities than non-associated chains that were equally common.

Library prep was done by the immunoSEQ multiplex PCR assay. For the multiplex PCR, a mixture combining 60 forward primers for TCR Vbeta segments and 13 reverse primers for TCR Jbeta segments was used. The CDR3 region of rearranged TCR beta genes was amplified from genomic DNA with a multiplex PCR assay. The Illumina HiSeq System was used to sequence the amplified TCR beta libraries as 87-base-pair reads. The authors' analysis ran thus. In a later analysis, roughly 80 million unique TCR beta chains were counted across the 500 to 850 repertoires, and roughly 11 million of these chains were shared by at least two donors. To remove PCR and sequencing errors, raw reads were error-corrected and collapsed into unique sequences using a nearest-neighbor algorithm that merged closely related sequences. To assign V, D and J gene segments, CDR3 sequences were aligned to IMGT reference sequences. For a sequence to be retained, at least a six-nucleotide match to both a V gene segment and a J gene segment was required. A rearrangement counted as productive if the CDR3 had no stop codons and remained in frame with V and J, and every other rearrangement counted as non-productive. Following IMGT convention, CDR3 was defined as the stretch from the second conserved V-encoded cysteine to the conserved J-encoded phenylalanine. Sequences without an unambiguous match to a single V gene segment were excluded from the earlier analysis of several hundred of the donors. In an earlier analysis of almost 600 of the donors, a V segment was called functional when productive rearrangements were above 56.7%, and segregating when the standard deviation between donors exceeded 5%. To diagnose cytomegalovirus status from the catalog of TCR beta chain sequences, a statistical classification framework was built. V and J gene assignment, in a later analysis, came from comparing TCR nucleotide sequences with IMGT/GENE-DB human TR gene sequences. In a later analysis, CDR3 sequences and most-parsimonious VDJ recombination scenarios were assigned using the TCRdist pipeline. A later analysis defined each TCR beta chain by its CDR3 amino acid sequence plus V-gene family, and excluded reads lacking a unique V-gene family. In a later analysis, fewer than 600 highly shared, low-generation-probability nucleotide sequences were removed to address suspected cross-contamination and a sequencing artifact. In a later analysis, a clonal expansion index for each public chain was calculated from normalized within-repertoire ranks of inferred template counts. In a later analysis, generation probabilities were computed with a VDJ recombination model fitted to out-of-frame rearrangements, and the resulting probabilities were checked against IGoR. In a later analysis, hypergeometric tests were used to score TCR-TCR, TCR-HLA and TCR-CMV co-occurrence, with a repertoire-size bias correction applied to TCR pairs. To estimate false discovery rates, a later analysis permuted the HLA or CMV assignments 20 times. In a later analysis, co-occurring TCRs were grouped using DBSCAN, and TCRdist sequence similarity was added for clustering within HLA-allele-positive subsets. For co-occurrence clustering, repertoires with fewer than 30,000 or more than 120,000 public chains were excluded, along with 5 or 6 repertoires with anomalous nucleotide sharing. As stored in TCRdb, this immuneACCESS dataset retains in-frame rearrangements with V and J assigned. A fraction of the clones does not appear; measured against another copy, unresolved V genes explain less than half of the discrepancy, and the remainder lacks a known reason. V and J calls and clone size are as listed in that table; D and trimming were resolved from the DNA. The sample table contains approximately 120,000 clones; only one count was recorded for about three quarters of them. Of the sample, less than 4.5% falls within the top ten clones.

The sequenced material came from PBMCs. The TCR was taken from a man younger than 40 in good health and CMV-seronegative. Rearrangement joined TRBV5-1 to TRBJ2-2; a stretch of 9 junction bases matches TRBD1. The CDR3 reads as follows: CASSQPDRGVTGELFF. The nucleotide sequence reads as follows: TGCGCCAGCAGCCAACCGGACAGGGGTGTGACCGGGGAGCTGTTTTTT.